A single sample is the source of the 21 T cell receptor beta chains below, sequenced in a study of T cell repertoires in cytomegalovirus infection. TCRdb passed the reads through MiXCR, listing each CDR3 protein once. The sample carries hundreds of thousands of distinct CDR3 sequences, approximately 30% recorded once. What these receptors recognize is not known. The starting material was cultured CD8+ T cells from PBMCs, obtained from culture after CMV antigen stimulation. The receptor source for this set is a human donor in good health (CMV status not recorded). Some clones in this sample may be carry-over from other donors' samples.

Details on this clonotype: The junction and the germline gene differ at one end; a read error may be behind it. CDR3 sequence reads: CASSQDTYSNQPQHF. The CDR3 bases are TGTGCCAGCAGCCAAGATACATATAGCAATCAGCCCCAGCATTTT. This chain uses TRBV4-1 with TRBJ1-5, with D hard to call. CDR1 is MGHRA, CDR2 YSYEKL, per germline. This CDR3 has 15 amino acids.

As regards this clonotype: One junction end does not reproduce the germline sequence, and a read error may be involved. This sequence joins TRBV7-9 and TRBJ1-2, with D tentatively TRBD1 (5 bases). Germline CDR1 SEHNR, CDR2 FQNEAQ (reference sequence). The CDR3 sequence is 14 residues long. CDR3 region: CACSAAAGPYGYTF. The CDR3 nucleotides are TGTGCCTGCAGCGCGGCCGCAGGGCCGTATGGCTACACCTTC.

This clonotype was detected ten times or more. The chain recombines TRBV12-3 or TRBV12-4 with TRBJ2-2, with TRBD1 as a possible D gene (6 bases). The ends were cut back, 3 bases at V and 6 bases at J, with 20 bases in the middle. CDR3 length: 17 residues. CDR3 DNA sequence: TGTGCCAGCAGTTTTCCGCAGGGGAAAAAGTGGGCCGGGGAGCTGTTTTTT. Encoded protein: CASSFPQGKKWAGELFF.

The genes are TRBV6-1 and TRBJ2-2, with TRBD2 as a possible D gene (6 bases). The germline V gene encodes CDR1 MNHNS and CDR2 SASEGT. CDR3 size: 14 residues. Trimming removed 7 bases from V and 3 bases from J, with 12 bases in between. CDR3 sequence: CASTGGPYTGELFF. The CDR3, as DNA: TGTGCCAGCACCGGGGGACCTTACACCGGGGAGCTGTTTTTT.

This clonotype was counted at least ten times. The chain has TRBV7-9 and TRBJ2-5; D tentatively fits TRBD1 or TRBD2 (5 bases each). CDR3 length: 14 amino acids. Germline V gene data show CDR1 as SEHNR and CDR2 as FQNEAQ (reference sequence). The V gene lost 1 base and the J gene lost 2 bases, with 8 bases spanning the gap. CDR3 DNA sequence: TGTGCCAGCAGCTTAGTGGGGGTACAAGAGACCCAGTACTTC. Translating it yields CASSLVGVQETQYF.

This clonotype was recorded many times. This chain uses TRBV7-8 with TRBJ1-2; 8 bases are a match to TRBD1. In germline, CDR1 is SGHVS, CDR2 FQNEAQ. The CDR3 is 14 amino acids. V lost 1 base and J lost 6; bases outside the gene matches: 4. The chain's CDR3 is CASSLDRGMDGYTF. CDR3 bases: TGTGCCAGCAGCTTAGACAGGGGGATGGATGGCTACACCTTC. Full variable domain (outside the CDR3, taken from reference TRBV7-8 and TRBJ1-2): GAGVSQSPRYKVAKRGQDVALRCDPISGHVSLFWYQQALGQGPEFLTYFQNEAQLDKSGLPSDRFFAERPEGSVSTLKIQRTQQEDSAVYLCASSLDRGMDGYTFGSGTRLTVV.

This clonotype was counted between two and nine times. The chain combines TRBV7-9 with TRBJ2-7, with TRBD1 identical over 11 bases. V shed 5 bases, J shed 1 base, and the junction held 13 bases outside the gene matches. Germline V gene data show CDR1 as SEHNR and CDR2 as FQNEAQ (reference sequence). The CDR3 sequence is 18 residues long. The DNA for the CDR3 is TGTGCCAGCAGCAGCCACATAAGGGGACAGGGGGGATCCTACGAGCAGTACTTC. Its translation is CASSSHIRGQGGSYEQYF.

Of note for this clonotype: A read error is possible here, since a much larger clone lies one base away. V and J are TRBV7-9 and TRBJ2-7, with D possibly TRBD2 on 6 matching bases. V gave up 7 bases and J gave up 2 bases, with 12 bases separating them. The CDR3 runs to 13 residues. Per the germline V gene, CDR1 is SEHNR and CDR2 is FQNEAQ (reference sequence). This CDR3 reads CASNGTAAYEQYF. The CDR3 bases are TGTGCCAGCAACGGGACTGCCGCCTACGAGCAGTACTTC.

This rearrangement joins TRBV9 to TRBJ1-1; D is possibly TRBD1 (6 bases). V lost 7 bases and J lost 4, with 20 bases in between. There are 15 residues in the CDR3. Germline V gene data show CDR1 as SGDLS and CDR2 as YYNGEE. CDR3 protein: CASGDPTGFGTEAFF. The CDR3 DNA is TGTGCCAGCGGGGACCCAACAGGGTTTGGCACTGAAGCTTTCTTT.

The genes are TRBV15 and TRBJ2-1; 7 positions match TRBD2. Trimming took 3 bases from V and 0 from J; bases not matched to a gene: 2. This CDR3 is built from 15 residues. The V gene's germline CDR1 is LNHNV and CDR2 YYDKDF (reference sequence). CDR3 coding DNA: TGTGCCACCAGCAGTCGCGGGGGCTCCTACAATGAGCAGTTCTTC. As protein: CATSSRGGSYNEQFF.

This clonotype was counted ten times or more. The genes are TRBV7-6 and TRBJ2-6; 7 nucleotides agree with TRBD1. The germline CDR1 and CDR2 sequences are SGHVS and FNYEAQ. The CDR3 length is 15 residues. CDR3 DNA: TGTGTTTTGACAGGGCCGAACTCTGGGGCCAACGTCCTGACTTTC. This translates into CVLTGPNSGANVLTF.

This clonotype was recorded a few times. CDR3 sequence: CASSFLRTDTQYF. The CDR3 coding sequence is TGTGCCAGCAGTTTCCTTCGCACAGATACGCAGTATTTT. The genes are TRBV27 and TRBJ2-3, with no clear D. The germline CDR1 and CDR2 sequences are MNHEY and SMNVEV (reference sequence). Deletions cut 3 bases from V and 1 base from J, with 5 bases between. The CDR3 extends over 13 amino acids.

In this sample, this clonotype turned up once. This chain connects TRBV7-3 to TRBJ1-1, with unresolved D. The V and J ends lost 5 bases and 7 bases respectively, with 14 bases between them. This CDR3 is 13 amino acids long. CDR1 and CDR2 (germline): SGHTA, FQGTGA. The CDR3 sequence is CASSNTDGFEAFF. The CDR3 nucleotides are TGTGCCAGCAGCAACACCGACGGATTTGAAGCTTTCTTT. The full variable domain, in which reference TRBV7-3 and TRBJ1-1 provide the parts outside the CDR3, is GAGVSQTPSNKVTEKGKYVELRCDPISGHTALYWYRQSLGQGPEFLIYFQGTGAADDSGLPNDRFFAVRPEGSVSTLKIQRTERGDSAVYLCASSNTDGFEAFFGQGTRLTVV.

This chain links TRBV29-1 with TRBJ2-3; the D call may be TRBD1 or TRBD2 (5 bases each). Trimming removed 4 bases from V and 0 bases from J, with 8 bases in between. The CDR3 has 13 amino acids. Germline assignment: CDR1 SQVTM and CDR2 ANQGSEA. CDR3 bases: TGCAGCGTTGCTGGGGGTAGCACAGATACGCAGTATTTT. It specifies CSVAGGSTDTQYF.

The CDR3 DNA reads as TGTGCCAGCAGCCCCTTTCTCGAGAGCTCCTACAATGAGCAGTTCTTC. It encodes CASSPFLESSYNEQFF. The V gene is TRBV7-2, the J gene TRBJ2-1; D is unclear. The germline CDR1 and CDR2 sequences are SGHTA and FQGNSA. Trimming stripped 5 bases from V and 0 bases from J, with 14 bases between. CDR3 length: 16 residues. The variable domain in full, completed from reference TRBV7-2 and TRBJ2-1, reads GAGVSQSPSNKVTEKGKDVELRCDPISGHTALYWYRQSLGQGLEFLIYFQGNSAPDKSGLPSDRFSAERTGGSVSTLTIQRTQQEDSAVYLCASSPFLESSYNEQFFGPGTRLTVL.

As to this clonotype: Given a much more abundant clone one base away, this may be a read error. This CDR3 is missing its conserved last phenylalanine or tryptophan, likely due to a read error. CDR3 nucleotides: TGTGCCAGCAGTCGACAGGGAGCAACCGGCTACACCCTC. Translation: CASSRQGATGYTL. This chain joins TRBV7-2 and TRBJ1-2, with 7 nucleotides matching TRBD1. The CDR3 sequence is 13 residues long. From germline, CDR1 is SGHTA and CDR2 FQGNSA. V gave up 6 bases and J gave up 8 bases; unmatched junction bases: 9.

This chain joins TRBV7-4 and TRBJ1-1; a possible D gene is TRBD1 (6 bases). The CDR3 is 15 residues long. Germline assignment: CDR1 SGHVT and CDR2 SQSDAQ. V was cut by 0 bases and J by 4 bases, with 12 bases left in between. CDR3 loop: CASSLAAPGVTEAFF. Here the CDR3 DNA reads TGTGCCAGCAGCTTAGCGGCCCCAGGGGTCACTGAAGCTTTCTTT.

This chain joins TRBV7-8 and TRBJ2-5; weak D call: TRBD2 (6 bases). Germline V gene sequence: CDR1 SGHVS, CDR2 FQNEAQ. There are 15 residues in the CDR3. The V end lost 6 bases, the J end lost 3 bases, and 17 bases lay between the germline ends. The CDR3: CASSLDYGRKETQYF. For the CDR3, the DNA is TGTGCCAGCAGTCTGGACTACGGGCGAAAAGAGACCCAGTACTTC.

This clonotype was counted a few times. The V call is TRBV6-5, the J call TRBJ1-1; TRBD1 aligns across 7 bases. The CDR3 consists of 14 residues. Germline CDR1 is MNHEY and CDR2 is SVGAGI. V shed 0 bases and J 5 bases; nucleotides not matched to a gene: 3. The CDR3 sequence is CASSYSPGGTEAFF. CDR3 DNA sequence: TGTGCCAGCAGTTACTCCCCAGGGGGTACTGAAGCTTTCTTT.

This clonotype was detected many times. This chain links TRBV7-6 with TRBJ1-1; 7 bases fit TRBD1. V gave up 0 bases and J gave up 4 bases; unmatched junction bases: 11. Germline-derived CDR1 and CDR2 are SGHVS and FNYEAQ. This CDR3 region has 17 residues. This chain's CDR3 is CASSLAKSGQGGTEAFF. The CDR3 nucleotides are TGTGCCAGCAGCTTAGCTAAATCGGGGCAGGGGGGCACTGAAGCTTTCTTT. The full variable domain, completed using reference TRBV7-6 and TRBJ1-1, is GAGVSQSPRYKVTKRGQDVALRCDPISGHVSLYWYRQALGQGPEFLTYFNYEAQQDKSGLPNDRFSAERPEGSISTLTIQRTEQRDSAMYRCASSLAKSGQGGTEAFFGQGTRLTVV.

The sample holds a few counts of this clonotype. The chain uses TRBV7-9 and TRBJ1-1; D is uncertain. Trimming removed 7 bases at V and 1 base at J, with 16 bases between. This CDR3 contains 15 residues. Germline V CDR1 and CDR2: SEHNR, FQNEAQ (reference sequence). For the CDR3, the DNA is TGTGCCAGCAACTGGATGAGCAGTGGGAACACTGAAGCTTTCTTT. Protein: CASNWMSSGNTEAFF.